This section outlines one T cell receptor (beta chain) sequence together with its context. This entry is derived from a study of blood T cell repertoires in COVID-19. At the level of the study: PBMCs, B-cell-depleted T cells, or T cells provided the cDNA or gDNA that made up the material.

Authors' data handling: Reference gene primers were amplified, and this amplification served to estimate nucleated cell counts. Repertoires were generated with immunoSEQ multiplex PCR, while TCRdb's copy carries only in-frame clones and drops some. Clone size and the V and J calls come from that table; the DNA yielded D and trimming. Altogether about 140,000 clones are present, approximately 80% being singletons, with the ten largest covering approximately 9.5%. CDR1 and CDR2 (germline): SGHAT, FQNNGV. The CDR3 runs to 13 residues. V lost 0 bases to trimming and J lost 6 bases, with 8 bases between them.

The sample was peripheral blood. The chain employs TRBV11-2 and TRBJ2-5; the D gene is possibly TRBD2 (6 bases). This clonotype was sampled from a woman older than 75 in a cohort sampled during active or convalescent COVID-19. CDR3: CASSLDRTKTQYF. CDR3 DNA sequence: TGTGCCAGCAGCTTAGATCGGACTAAGACCCAGTACTTC.